This TCR beta chain is drawn from a study of T cells after yellow fever vaccination (dated by TCRdb to between 2018 and 2020). A note on the overall study: Libraries from fractions with low cell numbers were prepared with the SMART-Seq v4 Ultra Low Input RNA kit. To track T-cell clones before and after primary and booster YFV17D yellow fever vaccination, bulk TCR alpha and beta repertoires were sequenced longitudinally. Two healthy male donors, one aged 18 to 30 and one aged 30 to 40 years, made up the cohort. Blood was drawn at multiple timepoints before and after primary and secondary immunization, with bulk PBMC replicates and cell subsets isolated.

Interpreted using the paper, the treatment or condition label stands for: live attenuated yellow fever vaccine strain. At each blood-draw timepoint, two biological replicates of bulk PBMCs were collected. A standard Ficoll-Paque protocol was used to isolate PBMCs from peripheral blood. TriZol was used to extract RNA from bulk PBMCs, CD4 and CD8 fractions, and dextramer-positive and dextramer-negative fractions. From its cysteine to its phenylalanine, the CDR3 spans 16 amino acids. Just the 48-base CDR3 DNA is kept, in frame starting at base 1. The germline V gene gives CDR1 as SGHTA and CDR2 as FQGNSA. At the junction V is shortened by 5 bases and J by 6 bases; bases outside the gene matches: 14. TCRdb names Illumina NovaSeq 6000 as the instrument used. TCR cDNA was synthesized by 5'RACE template switching, through which a universal primer site and unique molecular identifiers were introduced. Priming of cDNA synthesis was performed from both the TCR alpha and TCR beta constant segments. Library amplification used two PCR steps, and the second PCR step added sample barcodes and sequencing adapters. Sequencing of libraries was performed on Illumina HiSeq 2500 (2x100 bp) or NovaSeq (2x150 bp). On the study's bioinformatics: MIGEC was used to demultiplex reads and collapse the reads into UMI consensus sequences, and MiXCR was used for V(D)J alignment. Vaccine-responding clonotypes were defined with edgeR using replicate PBMC samples, requiring FDR below 0.01 and a log2 fold change above 5 up to day 15. Each bulk clonotype was labeled CD4 or CD8 based on which sequenced repertoire, CD4 or CD8, contained the clonotype at higher abundance. TCRdb trimmed the raw reads at Q25, called clones with MiXCR and kept productive beta chains. Rows merge per CDR3 protein into single entries with the most common DNA and genes. The V and J calls and clone size are TCRdb's, not the authors'. The sample has fewer than 350,000 distinct CDR3 sequences on record, less than 4.5% of them singletons. Around a quarter of the sample belongs to the ten largest clones.

This clonotype was observed many times. Its recognized antigen is unknown. Per-nucleotide qualities are absent, and no much larger clonotype sits a single base away. General study outcomes and caveats: FACS-sorted repertoires could contain abundant contaminating clonotypes from the bulk population, so computational filtering was required. Only two donors were included in the study, so the extent to which the findings can be generalized is limited. Most clones expanded after primary vaccination were re-detected after the booster (about 95% of CD4 and more than 70% of CD8), suggesting broad memory maintenance. A small fraction of clonotypes appeared in both the CD4 and CD8 compartments, likely as a result of convergent recombination. Compared with the primary T-cell response, the secondary T-cell response was weaker but faster, peaking on day 5 rather than day 15.

The receptor was isolated from a man aged 18 to 30 who received the YFV17D yellow fever vaccine. The sequence joins TRBV7-2 to TRBJ2-3, with TRBD1 matching 7 junction bases. Sequencing was performed on PBMCs, taken on the day of the yellow fever booster vaccination. This receptor has the CDR3 CASSPPGQRGRDTQYF. The nucleotide sequence is given as TGTGCCAGCAGCCCCCCGGGACAGCGAGGCCGGGATACGCAGTATTTT.